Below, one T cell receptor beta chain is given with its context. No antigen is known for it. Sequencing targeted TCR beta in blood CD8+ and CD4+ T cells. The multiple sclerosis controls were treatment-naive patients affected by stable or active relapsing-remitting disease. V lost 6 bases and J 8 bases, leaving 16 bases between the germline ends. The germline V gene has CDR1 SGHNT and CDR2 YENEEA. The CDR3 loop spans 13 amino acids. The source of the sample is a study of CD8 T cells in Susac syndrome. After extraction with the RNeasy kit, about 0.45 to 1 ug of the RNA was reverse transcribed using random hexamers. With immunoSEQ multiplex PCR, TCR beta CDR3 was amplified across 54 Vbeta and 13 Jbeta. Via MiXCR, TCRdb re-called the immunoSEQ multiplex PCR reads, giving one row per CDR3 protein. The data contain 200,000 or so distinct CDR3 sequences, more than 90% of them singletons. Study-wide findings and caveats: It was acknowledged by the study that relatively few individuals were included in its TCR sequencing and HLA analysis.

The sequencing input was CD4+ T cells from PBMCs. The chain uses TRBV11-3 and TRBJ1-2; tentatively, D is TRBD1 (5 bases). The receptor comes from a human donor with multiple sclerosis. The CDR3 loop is CASRDTRGHGYTF. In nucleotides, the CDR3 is TGTGCCAGCAGGGATACCCGGGGCCACGGCTACACCTTC. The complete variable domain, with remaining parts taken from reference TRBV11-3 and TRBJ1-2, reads EAGVVQSPRYKIIEKKQPVAFWCNPISGHNTLYWYLQNLGQGPELLIRYENEEAVDDSQLPKDRFSAERLKGVDSTLKIQPAELGDSAVYLCASRDTRGHGYTFGSGTRLTVV.